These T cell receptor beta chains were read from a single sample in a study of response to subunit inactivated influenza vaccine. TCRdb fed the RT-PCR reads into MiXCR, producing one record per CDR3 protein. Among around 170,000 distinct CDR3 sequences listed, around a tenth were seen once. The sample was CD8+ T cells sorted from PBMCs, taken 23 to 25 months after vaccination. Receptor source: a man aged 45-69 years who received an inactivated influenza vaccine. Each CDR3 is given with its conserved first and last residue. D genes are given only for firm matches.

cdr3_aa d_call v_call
CASSRFGNQPQHF . TRBV6-2/TRBV6-3
CSVRGTGFYEQYF TRBD1 TRBV29-1
CASSLALAGGSYNEQFF TRBD2 TRBV7-9
CSARADRGGYQPQHF TRBD1 TRBV20-1
CASSPRQGVDYEQYF TRBD1 TRBV11-2
CASSYGTLGYEQYF . TRBV5-1
CSVEFKGVDYEQYF . TRBV29-1
CASSQLSNGYNEQFF . TRBV4-2
CASNPRPDDTDTQYF . TRBV7-8
CASSQDQGYTTDTQYF . TRBV4-3
CASSETKDRGVYGYTF TRBD1 TRBV28
CASSYAGTTSSYNEQFF . TRBV6-2/TRBV6-3
CSATGAYGYTF . TRBV20-1
CSASGANHGNEQYF . TRBV20-1
CASSTRTGVGGYTF TRBD1 TRBV4-3
CSVEDSGGNYEQHF TRBD2 TRBV29-1
CASSPRAGVSYEQYF TRBD2 TRBV3-1
CASSYGGGTYEQYF . TRBV6-5
CASSFRLAPVFMFDTGELFF . TRBV27
CASSFGTGAHTGELFF TRBD1 TRBV12-3/TRBV12-4
CASSFGGGTYNEQFF TRBD2 TRBV11-2
CSAGEWVEQYF . TRBV20-1
CASSRFPGTGAHEQYF TRBD1 TRBV28
CASSQGTGGHEQFF TRBD1 TRBV4-2
CASSGLKPGLAIYSDSYNEQFF TRBD2 TRBV2
CASSVSSGTYEQYF TRBD2 TRBV9
CASSQDGAGGTDTQYF TRBD2 TRBV4-3
CATSDSETGELSEQYF TRBD1 TRBV24-1
CASSGGGSHNEQFF TRBD2 TRBV9
CSASGLAGVVNEQFF TRBD2 TRBV20-1
CASSEDRAIHDEKLFF . TRBV6-1
CASSTGPVLEQYF . TRBV5-6
CASSLGPGQGNTGELFF TRBD1 TRBV7-9
CSATALEGDRGFQPQHF TRBD1 TRBV20-1
CASSFPGGINYGYTF . TRBV4-1
CASSHGSGTEAFF . TRBV14
CASSPSGTDTGELFF TRBD2 TRBV12-3/TRBV12-4
CASSQSFATTGNTEAFF . TRBV4-2
CATSEGAGPHYSDTQYF . TRBV24-1
CASSLYGTGSPYEQYF TRBD1 TRBV12-3/TRBV12-4
CASSPGGAGEQFF . TRBV7-6
CSARTSGMADTQYF TRBD2 TRBV20-1
CSPTTSGVANMWETQYF TRBD2 TRBV20-1
CSATGTGESQYF TRBD1 TRBV20-1
CASSFREREQYF . TRBV28
CASSLDGTDTQYF . TRBV5-1
CASSYTSGHYNEQFF TRBD2 TRBV6-2/TRBV6-3
CASISTGGPSYEQFF TRBD2 TRBV12-3/TRBV12-4
CASSLRQEVNEQFF . TRBV7-9
CASSLRGPRTSGSGDTQYF TRBD2 TRBV7-3
CASSTDSSVLYEQYF . TRBV28
CASSLYSNEQFF . TRBV11-2
CATSGNSPWGTEAFF . TRBV24-1
CASSFVLADAGELFF TRBD2 TRBV7-9
CASSQEDRGPYEQYF TRBD1 TRBV4-2